This T cell receptor (beta chain) was recorded in a study of blood T cell repertoires in COVID-19. Study overall: There were acute and convalescent COVID-19 samples, and they came from the United States, Italy and Spain.

Profiling relied on immunoSEQ multiplex PCR, and the TCRdb table lists in-frame clones only, not all of them. This sample carries 300,000 to 400,000 clones, more than 75% of them seen once, and the ten largest clones take approximately 0.99%. The germline V gene encodes CDR1 LGHDT and CDR2 YNNKEL (reference sequence). V lost 10 bases and J 7 bases, leaving 13 bases between the germline ends. The CDR3 contains 11 residues. Two negative PCRs, clearance, or symptom resolution had been documented for recovered Cohort 3 donors. This clonotype originated in a woman aged 25 to 39 who had recovered from COVID-19. V is TRBV3-1 (or the pseudogene TRBV3-2) and J is TRBJ2-5; TRBD2 might be the D (5 bases). Material for sequencing was PBMCs or T cells enriched from blood (not recorded which). The CDR3 is CATKRAGTQYF. The CDR3 DNA reads as TGTGCCACAAAACGGGCGGGGACCCAGTACTTC.